A selection of T cell receptor beta chains follows, all from one sample in a study of CD4 T cells in relation to SARS-CoV-2 and coronaviruses. These receptors are not linked to any known antigen. Profiling relied on immunoSEQ multiplex PCR, and the TCRdb table lists in-frame clones only, not all of them. The sample yields about 19,000 clones, around four fifths seen once. The sequenced sample was CD4+ T cells from PBMCs, cultured in vitro. These receptors came from a human donor in good health. The CDR3 runs from the conserved cysteine through the conserved F or W. A D gene is named only where the DNA matches it firmly. Not every row has a clone size; where given, it reads once, few, many or a size class.

>TRBJ1-5|TRBV4-1|NA|NA
TGCGCCAGCAGCCAAGAGGTGTCCAATCAGCCCCAGCATTTT
CASSQEVSNQPQHF
>TRBJ1-1|TRBV18|NA|NA
TGTGCCAGCTCACCACCGAACGGGAACACTGAAGCTTTCTTT
CASSPPNGNTEAFF
>TRBJ1-2|TRBV6-1|once|NA
TGTGCCAGCAGTGAAGCGCACAGCTATGGCTACACCTTC
CASSEAHSYGYTF
>TRBJ1-1|TRBV11-2|NA|NA
TGTGCCAGCAGCTTAGTACTGAACACTGAAGCTTTCTTT
CASSLVLNTEAFF
>TRBJ2-7|TRBV3-1/TRBV3-2|NA|TRBD1
TGTGCCAGCAGCGGACAGGGCTACGAGCAGTACTTC
CASSGQGYEQYF
>TRBJ1-2|TRBV27|once|NA
TGTGCCAGCAGTTTAGCGGAGGGGGTGAGCTACACCTTC
CASSLAEGVSYTF
>TRBJ1-5|TRBV19|NA|NA
TGTGCCAGTAGTTTGACAGGTAGTGATCAGCCCCAGCATTTT
CASSLTGSDQPQHF
>TRBJ2-5|TRBV5-1|NA|NA
TGCGCCAGCAGCTCCACGGTGACCCAGTACTTC
CASSSTVTQYF
>TRBJ2-3|TRBV4-3|NA|NA
TGCGCCAGCAGCTCCGAGGCGGCGGGGTCTAGCACAGATACGCAGTATTTT
CASSSEAAGSSTDTQYF
>TRBJ2-2|TRBV7-2|few|TRBD1
TGTGCCAGCAGCTATTCTCGGGACAGCTTAACCGGGGAGCTGTTTTTT
CASSYSRDSLTGELFF
>TRBJ2-3|TRBV2|NA|NA
TGTGCCAGCAGGGCAGGGGGAGGGACGCAGTATTTT
CASRAGGGTQYF
>TRBJ2-2|TRBV13|NA|NA
TGTGCCAGCAGCTTAGACCCTGCACCCGGGGAGCTGTTTTTT
CASSLDPAPGELFF
>TRBJ1-3|TRBV5-1|NA|NA
TGCGCCAGCAGCTCCCAGTTTGGGGCGGCTGGAAACACCATATATTTT
CASSSQFGAAGNTIYF
>TRBJ1-2|TRBV27|NA|NA
TGTGCCAGCAGTTTACGGGGAAGGGGGGGTGTGGGCTATGGCTACACCTTC
CASSLRGRGGVGYGYTF
>TRBJ1-3|TRBV25-1|few|NA
TGTGCCAGCAGTGCGGACAGCCCCCAGGGGACCATATATTTT
CASSADSPQGTIYF
>TRBJ2-5|TRBV28|NA|NA
TGTGCCAGCAAGGACAGCCATCCGGGGACCCAGTACTTC
CASKDSHPGTQYF
>TRBJ1-1|TRBV18|NA|NA
TGTGCCAGCTCACCCCGGGACCTGAACACTGAAGCTTTCTTT
CASSPRDLNTEAFF
>TRBJ1-1|TRBV10-3|NA|NA
TGTGCCATCAGTGAGGTTGTTGGGGTCGAGAAGAACACTGAAGCTTTCTTT
CAISEVVGVEKNTEAFF